This TCR beta chain was identified in a study of PD-1 blockade in classical Hodgkin lymphoma. In regard to this clone: Its cognate antigen is unknown.

Clones were sequenced by immunoSEQ multiplex PCR, and TCRdb holds only the in-frame ones, with some missing. The sample has 130,000 to 150,000 clones; approximately 81% are singletons. After autologous stem cell transplantation all patients relapsed, and prior brentuximab vedotin exposure differed between cohorts. Findings of the study overall: Repertoires differed for reasons still undefined, possibly disease activity or prior therapy. With CD4+ cells, TCR diversity rose significantly by C4D1, but not with CD8+ cells. According to reports, newly diagnosed patients had lower baseline TCR diversity than healthy donors, and relapsed/refractory patients had lower baseline TCR diversity still. Patients who responded completely had about the same baseline diversity as newly diagnosed patients.

With 3 bases removed from V and 7 bases from J, the gap between germline ends came to 15 bases. The CDR3 consists of 13 residues. Germline-derived CDR1 and CDR2 are SQVTM and ANQGSEA. The receptor was isolated from a human donor with classical Hodgkin lymphoma. The genes are TRBV29-1 and TRBJ1-2; D is undetermined. Specimen: peripheral blood mononuclear cells (PBMCs), collected before the second cycle of nivolumab. CDR3 in amino acids: CSVERAGRGGYTF. CDR3 nucleotides: TGCAGCGTTGAGCGCGCGGGGAGAGGTGGCTACACCTTC. Supplemented by reference TRBV29-1 and TRBJ1-2, the full variable domain reads SAVISQKPSRDICQRGTSLTIQCQVDSQVTMMFWYRQQPGQSLTLIATANQGSEATYESGFVIDKFPISRPNLTFSTLTVSNMSPEDSSIYLCSVERAGRGGYTFGSGTRLTVV.